The 5 T cell receptor beta chains listed next were all sequenced from one sample in a study of cytomegalovirus exposure and HLA in healthy donors. With 60 Vbeta and 13 Jbeta primers, the PCR was carried out. Generated by immunoSEQ multiplex PCR, the TCRdb table keeps only in-frame clones and is missing some. The sample contains nearly 300,000 clones, about nine tenths of which appear only once. The specimen was PBMCs. The receptors shown here come from a man aged 40-49 years in good health and CMV-seropositive.

The V call is TRBV6-4, the J call TRBJ1-1, with 10 bases identical to TRBD1. Trimming removed 6 bases from V and 5 bases from J; junction bases left unmatched: 9. Looked up from germline, CDR1 is MRHNA and CDR2 is SNTAGT. CDR3 size: 15 residues. CDR3 DNA: TGTGCCAGCAGCAGACAGGGGGCGGGGAGGACTGAAGCTTTCTTT. Translation: CASSRQGAGRTEAFF.

J is TRBJ1-2 and V is TRBV7-2; TRBD1 matches at 7 bases. The germline V gene has CDR1 SGHTA and CDR2 FQGNSA. CDR3 length: 17 residues. The ends lost 5 bases at V and 0 bases at J; junction bases unmatched: 12. The DNA of the CDR3 is TGTGCCAGCAGCAAAAGGGACAGTCCCGCAGCTAACTATGGCTACACCTTC. Its translation is CASSKRDSPAANYGYTF.

The genes are TRBV25-1 and TRBJ2-5; D is ambiguous. The J call is uncertain, as TRBJ2-7 better fits the DNA end. This CDR3 has 12 amino acids. Germline values: CDR1 MGHDK, CDR2 SYGVNS. The CDR3 DNA follows: TGTGCCAGCAGTGAATCCCACTACGAGCAGTACTTC. It is translated as CASSESHYEQYF.

The rearrangement links TRBV7-9 to TRBJ2-1, with 7 bases aligning to TRBD2. V lost 1 base, J lost 8 bases, and 5 bases stayed unmatched. Germline loops: CDR1 SEHNR, CDR2 FQNEAQ (reference sequence). The CDR3 has 14 amino acids. The CDR3 loop reads CASSLGASGYEQFF. In nucleotides, the CDR3 is TGTGCCAGCAGCTTAGGTGCTAGCGGATATGAGCAGTTCTTC.

This clone was found once. J is TRBJ2-7 and V is TRBV28; TRBD2 might be the D (5 bases). Trimming pared 5 bases from V and 0 bases from J, leaving 11 bases between. The CDR3 is made up of 14 amino acids. Per the germline V gene, CDR1 is MDHEN and CDR2 is SYDVKM. The CDR3 DNA sequence: TGTGCCAGCAGTGTAGGACTGGGCTCCTACGAGCAGTACTTC. Protein sequence: CASSVGLGSYEQYF.